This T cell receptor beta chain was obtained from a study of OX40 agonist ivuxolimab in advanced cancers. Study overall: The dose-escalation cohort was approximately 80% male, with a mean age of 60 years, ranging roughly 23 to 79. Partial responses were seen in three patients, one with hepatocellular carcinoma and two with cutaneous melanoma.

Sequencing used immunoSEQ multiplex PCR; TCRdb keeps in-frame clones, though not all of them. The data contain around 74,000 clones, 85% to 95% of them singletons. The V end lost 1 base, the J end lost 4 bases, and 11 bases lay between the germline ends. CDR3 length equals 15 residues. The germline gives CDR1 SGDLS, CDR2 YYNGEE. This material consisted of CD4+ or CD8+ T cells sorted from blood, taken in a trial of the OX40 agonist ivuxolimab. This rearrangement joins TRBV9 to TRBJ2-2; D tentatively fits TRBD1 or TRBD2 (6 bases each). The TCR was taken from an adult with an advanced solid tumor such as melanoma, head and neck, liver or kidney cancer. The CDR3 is CASSVNGGPTGELFF. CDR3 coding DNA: TGTGCCAGCAGCGTAAATGGGGGGCCCACCGGGGAGCTGTTTTTT. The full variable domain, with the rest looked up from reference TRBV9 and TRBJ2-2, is DSGVTQTPKHLITATGQRVTLRCSPRSGDLSVYWYQQSLDQGLQFLIQYYNGEERAKGNILERFSAQQFPDLHSELNLSSLELGDSALYFCASSVNGGPTGELFFGEGSRLTVL.